This is a list of T cell receptor beta chains from one sample in a study of human T cells and chemical hapten exposure. One entry per CDR3 protein, called by TCRdb with MiXCR from the RACE reads. The sample includes about 380,000 distinct CDR3 sequences, approximately 5% seen only once; the top ten take approximately 2.3%. Sequenced material: whole blood, taken in connection with sensitization to the hapten diphenylcyclopropenone (DPC). These receptors came from a woman in her fifties or sixties with alopecia areata. Some clones in this sample may be carry-over from other donors' samples. Each CDR3 is given with its conserved first and last residue. D genes are given only for firm matches. Clone size is stated in some rows and not others, as once, few, many or a class when expanded.

J	size	V	D	CDR3	DNA
TRBJ1-2	many	TRBV29-1	.	CTPRRRHYGYTF	TGCACCCCCCGAAGGCGCCACTATGGCTACACCTTC
TRBJ1-6	many	TRBV7-9	.	CASSPRLHKGLNSPLHF	TGTGCCAGCAGCCCGCGCCTACACAAGGGACTTAATTCACCCCTCCACTTT
TRBJ2-1	many	TRBV12-5	TRBD2	CASGLIRDGRAAGNEQFF	TGTGCTAGTGGTCTTATCCGGGACGGGAGGGCTGCTGGGAATGAGCAGTTCTTC
TRBJ2-4	many	TRBV28	.	CASRHDAGGGANIQYF	TGTGCCAGCAGACACGATGCCGGGGGAGGAGCGAACATTCAGTACTTC
TRBJ1-2	many	TRBV7-2	TRBD1	CASSVDRGANYGYTF	TGTGCCAGCAGCGTCGACAGGGGAGCTAACTATGGCTACACCTTC
TRBJ2-1	many	TRBV7-9	.	CASSFGGGSREQFF	TGTGCCAGCAGCTTTGGGGGCGGGAGTAGAGAGCAGTTCTTC
TRBJ2-7	few	TRBV7-2	.	CASSLEPLGQYF	TGTGCCAGCAGCTTAGAACCGCTCGGGCAGTACTTC
TRBJ2-1	many	TRBV7-6	.	CASSSPADPTANEQFF	TGTGCCAGCAGCTCCCCGGCGGACCCCACTGCCAATGAGCAGTTCTTC
TRBJ2-1	.	TRBV29-1	.	CSGGNNEQFF	TGCAGCGGGGGTAACAATGAGCAGTTCTTC
TRBJ2-7	many	TRBV5-1	.	CASSLVGFHEQYF	TGCGCCAGCAGCTTAGTCGGGTTCCACGAGCAGTACTTC
TRBJ2-1	.	TRBV4-1	.	CASRGGPGGRGNEQFF	TGCGCCAGCAGGGGTGGGCCCGGGGGCCGAGGAAATGAGCAGTTCTTC
TRBJ1-2	few	TRBV20-1	.	CSAPTRDVWYGYTF	TGCAGTGCACCGACCCGGGACGTGTGGTATGGCTACACCTTC
TRBJ1-6	many	TRBV10-3	.	CAIGDNSPLHF	TGTGCCATCGGCGATAATTCACCCCTCCACTTT
TRBJ2-3	many	TRBV7-2	.	CASSPDGPGGTQYF	TGTGCCAGCAGCCCTGACGGCCCCGGGGGTACGCAGTATTTT
TRBJ2-7	few	TRBV20-1	.	CSAREGVYEYSYEQYF	TGCAGTGCTAGAGAAGGGGTCTACGAATACTCCTACGAGCAGTACTTC
TRBJ1-2	many	TRBV28	.	CASSLLAGDGYTF	TGTGCCAGCAGTTTATTGGCAGGGGATGGCTACACCTTC
TRBJ2-3	few	TRBV6-5	TRBD1	CASSRQGKDTQYF	TGTGCCAGCAGTAGACAGGGTAAAGATACGCAGTATTTT
TRBJ2-7	few	TRBV30	.	CAWGGAVYEQYF	TGTGCCTGGGGGGGTGCAGTTTACGAGCAGTACTTC
TRBJ2-3	.	TRBV10-3	.	CAISAGVGDTQYF	TGTGCCATCAGTGCCGGGGTAGGAGATACGCAGTATTTT
TRBJ1-2	.	TRBV12-3/TRBV12-4	.	CASSFKTVYGYTF	TGTGCCAGCAGTTTTAAGACGGTCTATGGCTACACCTTC
TRBJ2-3	many	TRBV5-1	.	CASSLAERLADTQYF	TGCGCCAGCAGCTTGGCCGAAAGACTAGCAGATACGCAGTATTTT
TRBJ1-2	few	TRBV7-9	.	CASSLPAHGYTF	TGTGCCAGCAGCTTACCGGCACATGGCTACACCTTC
TRBJ2-1	.	TRBV10-3	TRBD1	CAISPGTGFDVQFF	TGTGCCATCAGTCCCGGGACAGGGTTCGATGTGCAGTTCTTC
TRBJ2-6	many	TRBV24-1	.	CATSDQDRLPGANVLTF	TGTGCCACCAGTGACCAAGACAGACTCCCTGGGGCCAACGTCCTGACTTTC
TRBJ2-1	.	TRBV24-1	TRBD2	CATSDSGRQQFF	TGTGCCACCAGTGATAGCGGGAGGCAGCAGTTCTTC
TRBJ2-5	few	TRBV6-6	.	CASSRDSKETQYF	TGTGCCAGCAGTAGAGACAGTAAAGAGACCCAGTACTTC
TRBJ2-7	few	TRBV20-1	.	CSARMEEGAWDEQYF	TGCAGTGCTAGGATGGAGGAGGGGGCCTGGGACGAGCAGTACTTC
TRBJ2-3	.	TRBV6-1	.	CASSEASPDTQYF	TGTGCCAGCAGTGAAGCCAGCCCAGATACGCAGTATTTT
TRBJ1-1	many	TRBV5-8	TRBD1	CASSLSAGQTFF	TGTGCCAGCAGCTTGTCGGCGGGACAGACTTTCTTT
TRBJ2-3	few	TRBV7-9	.	CASSSLVREAGDTQYF	TGTGCCAGCAGCTCCCTTGTCAGGGAGGCCGGAGATACGCAGTATTTT
TRBJ2-1	few	TRBV19	TRBD2	CASSRSPPGGEQFF	TGTGCCAGTAGTAGGTCGCCCCCGGGAGGTGAGCAGTTCTTC
TRBJ2-7	few	TRBV29-1	.	CSARDPGTYEQYF	TGCAGCGCACGGGACCCAGGGACCTACGAGCAGTACTTC
TRBJ2-7	many	TRBV29-1	TRBD2	CSVLAGGYEQYF	TGCAGCGTGCTAGCGGGGGGTTACGAGCAGTACTTC
TRBJ1-2	many	TRBV24-1	.	CATLGVTYGYTF	TGTGCCACGCTGGGGGTTACCTATGGCTACACCTTC
TRBJ1-5	many	TRBV27	.	CASSFLSAGDNQPQHF	TGTGCCAGCAGTTTTTTGTCAGCGGGAGACAATCAGCCCCAGCATTTT
TRBJ2-3	few	TRBV6-2/TRBV6-3	.	CASTEAGTDTQYF	TGTGCCAGCACCGAAGCGGGCACAGATACGCAGTATTTT
TRBJ1-2	.	TRBV2	.	CASDREEGYGYTF	TGTGCCAGCGACCGGGAGGAAGGGTATGGCTACACCTTC
TRBJ2-5	few	TRBV25-1	.	CASAETGPQETQYF	TGTGCCAGCGCAGAGACAGGTCCCCAAGAGACCCAGTACTTC
TRBJ2-5	few	TRBV27	TRBD2	CASSPLAGGHGETQYF	TGTGCCAGCAGTCCCCTAGCGGGGGGGCACGGAGAGACCCAGTACTTC
TRBJ2-3	many	TRBV6-1	.	CASSDGTDTQYF	TGTGCCAGCAGTGATGGTACAGATACGCAGTATTTT
TRBJ2-7	many	TRBV20-1	TRBD2	CSARGVLAGDYEQYF	TGCAGTGCTAGGGGGGTGCTAGCGGGAGACTACGAGCAGTACTTC
TRBJ2-7	.	TRBV12-3/TRBV12-4	TRBD1	CASSYRGEYYEQYF	TGTGCCAGCAGTTACAGGGGGGAGTACTACGAGCAGTACTTC
TRBJ1-1	many	TRBV29-1	.	CSVEWQTRNTEAFF	TGCAGCGTTGAGTGGCAAACCCGGAACACTGAAGCTTTCTTT
TRBJ2-1	many	TRBV5-1	TRBD1	CASSRAGTDNEQFF	TGCGCCAGCAGCCGGGCCGGGACAGACAATGAGCAGTTCTTC
TRBJ2-1	many	TRBV29-1	TRBD1	CSVTRDSSYNEQFF	TGCAGCGTCACCCGGGACAGCTCCTACAATGAGCAGTTCTTC
TRBJ1-2	many	TRBV27	.	CASSSTGSFGGYTF	TGTGCCAGCAGCTCTACAGGGTCCTTTGGTGGCTACACCTTC
TRBJ1-1	few	TRBV18	.	CASSPAPYRDRRETEAFF	TGTGCCAGCTCACCCGCTCCGTACAGGGACCGGAGGGAGACTGAAGCTTTCTTT
TRBJ2-3	many	TRBV5-5	.	CASSPPMPTDTQYF	TGTGCCAGCAGCCCTCCGATGCCCACAGATACGCAGTATTTT
TRBJ2-1	many	TRBV15	TRBD2	CATSRDTSGNSYNEQFF	TGTGCCACCAGCAGAGATACTAGCGGGAATTCCTACAATGAGCAGTTCTTC
TRBJ2-7	.	TRBV20-1	TRBD2	CSARDLAGGGEQYF	TGCAGTGCTAGAGATCTAGCGGGAGGTGGTGAGCAGTACTTC
TRBJ2-3	few	TRBV6-1	TRBD2	CASSATGQTSGRTDTQYF	TGTGCCAGCAGTGCCACGGGACAGACTAGCGGGCGCACAGATACGCAGTATTTT
TRBJ2-2	many	TRBV3-1	TRBD1	CASSAPGQGTAGELFF	TGTGCCAGCAGCGCACCGGGACAGGGTACCGCCGGGGAGCTGTTTTTT
TRBJ2-3	many	TRBV4-3	.	CASSQDLNPLDTQYF	TGCGCCAGCAGCCAAGATCTAAACCCTCTGGATACGCAGTATTTT
TRBJ2-3	many	TRBV28	.	CASRPPLSTHRDTQYF	TGTGCCAGCAGGCCTCCCCTGTCTACCCACAGAGATACGCAGTATTTT